This TCR beta chain derives from a study of blood T cell repertoires in COVID-19. Those enrolled, adults aged roughly 18 to 89 years, came from about two dozen US areas. Categorization into cohorts depended on clinical history that participants reported. The study counted Cohort 3 donors as recovered given two negative PCRs, clearance, or symptom resolution. Under the authors' procedure: Estimation of nucleated cell counts was performed using reference gene primer amplification. The repertoire was sequenced with immunoSEQ multiplex PCR; TCRdb's copy has only in-frame clones and lacks some. The V and J calls and clone size were taken over from that table, and D and trimming were inferred from the DNA. The table has about 220,000 clones, 88% seen once. The CDR3 has 13 residues. V was pared by 2 bases and J by 8 bases, with 12 bases between. CDR1 SGHTA and CDR2 FQGTGA come from the germline V gene.

This TCR was sampled from a woman aged 30 to 39 who had recovered from COVID-19. Sequencing was done on a sample of PBMCs or T cells enriched from blood (not recorded which). The chain employs TRBV7-3 and TRBJ1-2, with a tentative D call TRBD1 (5 bases). The CDR3, as DNA: TGTGCCAGCAGCTTAGGGGGAGGCGAAGGCTACACCTTC. This encodes CASSLGGGEGYTF.